The 24 T cell receptor beta chains in this list originate from one sample, sequenced in a study of T cells in Graves' hyperthyroidism and ophthalmopathy. RNA transcripts gave rise to amplified TCR beta CDR3 regions. Researchers ran a first-round RT-PCR on the TCR CDR3 using the HTBI primer set. Each CDR3 protein gets one entry after TCRdb re-called the multiplex PCR reads with MiXCR. The sample consists of approximately 530,000 distinct CDR3 sequences, 16% of them appearing once. Sequences were obtained from blood. All receptors derive from a young woman with Graves' hyperthyroidism.

Ten or more counts support this clonotype. The CDR3 bases are TGTGCCAGCAGTTTAGCCCCTTCTAACTATGGCTACACCTTC. Translation: CASSLAPSNYGYTF. This chain connects TRBV27 to TRBJ1-2; D not resolved. The CDR3 totals 14 residues. CDR1 MNHEY and CDR2 SMNVEV come from the germline V gene (reference sequence). V shed 2 bases and J shed 0 bases, with 7 bases lying between them.

The chain combines TRBV7-2 with TRBJ2-1; 8 nucleotides align to TRBD1. V trimming: 5 bases; J trimming: 7 bases; junction bases outside the gene matches: 16. The V gene's germline CDR1 is SGHTA and CDR2 FQGNSA. The CDR3 totals 17 residues. CDR3 amino acids: CASSLRGSGGVKNEQFF. Written as DNA, the CDR3 is TGTGCCAGCAGCCTTAGGGGCTCAGGGGGCGTCAAGAATGAGCAGTTCTTC.

Ten or more counts support this clonotype. The chain employs TRBV28 and TRBJ1-4; D call uncertain. The germline V gene encodes CDR1 MDHEN and CDR2 SYDVKM. This CDR3 is 14 amino acids long. The V and J ends lost 6 bases and 6 bases respectively, with 14 bases between them. The CDR3 protein is CASSHRARDEKLFF. In nucleotides, the CDR3 is TGTGCCAGCAGCCACCGGGCAAGGGATGAAAAACTGTTTTTT.

This clonotype came up a few times. This sequence joins TRBV6-1 and TRBJ2-7, with D possibly being TRBD1 (6 bases). There are 14 residues in the CDR3. Germline CDR1 and CDR2: MNHNS and SASEGT. The V end lost 5 bases, the J end lost 2 bases, and 13 bases lay between the germline ends. The CDR3 bases are TGTGCCAGCAGTTTAGGGGACACACCCTACGAGCAGTACTTC. Amino acid sequence: CASSLGDTPYEQYF.

This clonotype was counted many times. The gene calls are TRBV7-8 and TRBJ2-3; a weak D match, TRBD2 (5 bases). V lost 0 bases and J 2 bases, leaving 15 bases between the germline ends. The CDR3 has 17 amino acids. Germline V gives CDR1 SGHVS, CDR2 FQNEAQ. DNA of the CDR3: TGTGCCAGCAGCTTAGCAGTTTCGGGATCTTCCACAGATACGCAGTATTTT. It translates to CASSLAVSGSSTDTQYF.

There are a few counts of this clonotype. The chain recombines TRBV6-1 with TRBJ2-6, with D unclear. This CDR3 is 15 amino acids long. The ends were cut back, 7 bases at V and 0 bases at J, with 10 bases in the middle. CDR1 is MNHNS and CDR2 is SASEGT in the germline V gene. CDR3 loop: CASTKSSSGANVLTF. The CDR3 nucleotides are TGTGCCAGCACCAAAAGTAGCTCTGGGGCCAACGTCCTGACTTTC.

This chain joins TRBV28 and TRBJ1-5, with a possible D match to TRBD1 (5 bases). CDR3 length: 15 amino acids. The germline V gene encodes CDR1 MDHEN and CDR2 SYDVKM. V lost 5 bases, J lost 7 bases, and 18 bases lay in between. CDR3 residues: CASSPTLGERQPQHF. DNA for the CDR3: TGTGCCAGCAGTCCTACTTTAGGGGAACGACAGCCCCAGCATTTT.

The chain couples TRBV24-1 to TRBJ2-5; 14 nucleotides align to TRBD2. Germline V gives CDR1 KGHDR, CDR2 SFDVKD. This CDR3 has 18 residues. The junction had 15 bases not matched to a gene; V was cut back by 4 bases and J by 9 bases. CDR3 protein: CATSDPTSGGDHGRAQYF. The CDR3 bases are TGTGCCACCAGTGACCCGACTAGCGGGGGGGATCATGGCAGGGCCCAGTACTTC.

A word on this clonotype: Since a much larger clone is just one base distant, this may be a read error. The chain uses TRBV5-1 and TRBJ1-1; no clear D gene. CDR1 SGHRS and CDR2 YFSETQ come from the germline V gene. CDR3 size: 12 residues. The CDR3 is CTSSTYGTEAFF. The CDR3 coding sequence is TGCACCAGCAGCACTTATGGCACTGAAGCTTTCTTT.

This clonotype was observed many times. V gene TRBV27 combines with J gene TRBJ2-3, with 7 bases fitting TRBD2. The CDR3 extends over 17 amino acids. CDR1 and CDR2 (germline): MNHEY, SMNVEV (reference sequence). V dropped 5 bases and J dropped 2; count of bases not matched to a gene: 13. The CDR3 loop is CASSQPSGATITDTQYF. The CDR3 DNA sequence: TGTGCCAGCAGTCAACCTAGCGGAGCCACGATCACAGATACGCAGTATTTT.

Many counts were recorded for this clonotype. The chain uses TRBV6-1 and TRBJ1-1; D is possibly TRBD1 (5 bases). V lost 5 bases and J lost 10, with 20 bases in between. Germline V gene lookup returns CDR1 MNHNS and CDR2 SASEGT. There are 14 residues in the CDR3. CDR3 DNA: TGTGCCAGCAGTCCTGCCGGGACGGCCGTGAGAGCTTTCTTT. It translates to CASSPAGTAVRAFF.

This clonotype was seen ten or more times. The rearrangement uses TRBV12-3 or TRBV12-4 and TRBJ1-1, with a weak D call TRBD1 (5 bases). Trimming removed 1 base from V and 2 bases from J, with 8 bases in between. The CDR3 runs to 14 residues. CDR3 sequence reads: CASSLGGVNTEAFF. The CDR3 DNA reads TGTGCCAGCAGTTTAGGAGGGGTTAACACTGAAGCTTTCTTT.

This clonotype was detected many times. The V call is TRBV11-1, the J call TRBJ1-1; 8 positions agree with TRBD1. The germline gives CDR1 SGHAT, CDR2 FQDESV (reference sequence). V lost 5 bases, J lost 4 bases, and 6 bases stayed unmatched. This CDR3 comprises 14 residues. CDR3 loop: CASSGQGQGTEAFF. Here the CDR3 DNA reads TGTGCCAGCAGCGGACAGGGCCAGGGCACTGAAGCTTTCTTT.

At least ten counts were recorded for this clonotype. This chain uses TRBV7-2 with TRBJ1-1; D ambiguous. The V end lost 3 bases, the J end lost 3 bases, and 2 bases lay between the germline ends. This CDR3 region has 11 residues. In germline, CDR1 is SGHTA, CDR2 FQGNSA. For the CDR3, the DNA is TGTGCCAGCAGCTTTCACACTGAAGCTTTCTTT. It is translated as CASSFHTEAFF.

This clonotype was observed a handful of times. V gene TRBV5-8 combines with J gene TRBJ2-1; D is possibly TRBD2 (5 bases). Germline assignment: CDR1 SGHTS and CDR2 YDEGEE. V lost 7 bases and J lost 3, with 17 bases in between. The CDR3 length is 15 residues. The CDR3 region is CASLDQRKNYNEQFF. CDR3 nucleotide sequence: TGTGCCAGCCTTGACCAGCGGAAGAACTACAATGAGCAGTTCTTC.

The chain joins TRBV18 to TRBJ2-5, with a weak D call TRBD2 (6 bases). Germline V gives CDR1 KGHSH, CDR2 LQKENI. The CDR3 is 15 amino acids. Deletions cut 1 base from V and 3 bases from J, with 12 bases between. The CDR3 spells CASSPRTGREETQYF. For the CDR3, the DNA is TGTGCCAGCTCACCACGCACCGGGAGAGAAGAGACCCAGTACTTC. Drawing the rest from reference TRBV18 and TRBJ2-5, the complete variable domain is NAGVMQNPRHLVRRRGQEARLRCSPMKGHSHVYWYRQLPEEGLKFMVYLQKENIIDESGMPKERFSAEFPKEGPSILRIQQVVRGDSAAYFCASSPRTGREETQYFGPGTRLLVL.

The V call is TRBV4-1, the J call TRBJ1-3, with D possibly being TRBD1 (5 bases). Germline CDR1 MGHRA, CDR2 YSYEKL. V lost 4 bases to trimming and J lost 1 base, with 20 bases between them. The CDR3 sequence is 18 residues long. In DNA form, the CDR3 reads TGCGCCAGCAGCCGCCGATCCAAGATTAAGGGGTCTGGAAACACCATATATTTT. Protein: CASSRRSKIKGSGNTIYF.

This clonotype was counted only a few times. A read error may be the cause here, since a much bigger clone is one base away. The chain joins TRBV13 to TRBJ1-1; D unclear. This CDR3 region has 14 residues. The germline V gene has CDR1 PRHDT and CDR2 FYEKMQ (reference sequence). CDR3 protein: CASSYTIGNPEAFF. For the CDR3, the DNA is TGTGCCAGCAGCTATACAATCGGGAACCCTGAAGCTTTCTTT. The full variable domain, completed using reference TRBV13 and TRBJ1-1, is AAGVIQSPRHLIKEKRETATLKCYPIPRHDTVYWYQQGPGQDPQFLISFYEKMQSDKGSIPDRFSAQQFSDYHSELNMSSLELGDSALYFCASSYTIGNPEAFFGQGTRLTVV.

This clonotype was counted a few times. The V and J genes are TRBV2 and TRBJ2-2; 9 bases fit TRBD2. V dropped 5 bases and J dropped 4; count of bases not matched to a gene: 8. The CDR3 runs 16 residues. Germline assignment: CDR1 SNHLY and CDR2 FYNNEI. The CDR3 DNA follows: TGTGCCAGCAGTCGTCCTACTAGCGGGTTCACCGGGGAGCTGTTTTTT. Protein product: CASSRPTSGFTGELFF.

This clonotype was seen a handful of times. V gene TRBV6-1 combines with J gene TRBJ2-3; possibly TRBD2 for D (5 bases). The CDR3 totals 14 residues. Germline lookup yields CDR1 MNHNS and CDR2 SASEGT. V lost 5 bases and J lost 0, with 9 bases in between. CDR3 sequence (DNA): TGTGCCAGCAGTCTTAAGCGGAGCACAGATACGCAGTATTTT. It encodes CASSLKRSTDTQYF.

Concerning this clonotype: Germline and junction disagree at one end, which may indicate a read error. V gene TRBV27 combines with J gene TRBJ2-1; a possible D gene is TRBD2 (5 bases). The CDR3 length is 17 residues. The germline CDR1 and CDR2 sequences are MNHEY and SMNVEV (reference sequence). The CDR3 reads CASSLAGEGITYNGQFF. The CDR3 nucleotides are TGTGCCAGCAGTTTAGCCGGAGAGGGAATCACCTACAATGGGCAGTTCTTC.

V is TRBV5-1 and J is TRBJ2-5, with 13 bases identical to TRBD2. CDR1 and CDR2 (germline): SGHRS, YFSETQ. J lost 5 bases, V lost 0 bases, and 10 bases had no gene match. This CDR3 region has 18 residues. The CDR3 DNA is TGCGCCAGCAGCTTGGCCAAGACTAGCGGGAGGCATATGGAGACCCAGTACTTC. Its translation: CASSLAKTSGRHMETQYF.

This clonotype was counted only a few times. The chain carries TRBV20-1 and TRBJ2-7; possible D gene TRBD1, 6 bases. Trimming removed 4 bases at V and 6 bases at J, with 22 bases between. CDR1 is DFQATT and CDR2 is SNEGSKA in the germline V gene (reference sequence). The CDR3 loop spans 15 amino acids. CDR3 in amino acids: CSATTGQGWMSEQYF. For the CDR3, the DNA is TGCAGTGCTACGACGGGGCAGGGGTGGATGAGCGAGCAGTACTTC.

In the case of this clonotype: At one end, the junction sequence differs from germline, possibly due to a read error. The genes are TRBV19 and TRBJ2-1; 8 nucleotides line up with TRBD2. Germline values: CDR1 LNHDA, CDR2 SQIVND (reference sequence). The CDR3 extends over 14 amino acids. The CDR3 nucleotides are TGTGCCAGTAGAATAGCGGGGACCTACAATGAGCAGTTCTTC. Its translation: CASRIAGTYNEQFF.